What follows are 28 T cell receptor beta chains derived from one specimen sequenced in a study of T-cell memory formation after mild COVID-19. MiXCR, applied by TCRdb to the 5' RACE reads, yields one record per CDR3 protein. Of 350,000 to 400,000 distinct CDR3 sequences listed, more than 20% were seen once; the top ten hold roughly an eighth. Sequenced sample: PBMCs or a T cell subset sorted from them (not recorded which). Receptors were obtained from an adult woman who had mild COVID-19 (a few samples of this study predate the infection). Cell type and time point are not known.

This clonotype was found a few times. The J gene is TRBJ2-1, the V gene TRBV18; D is undetermined. V was trimmed by 6 bases and J by 0 bases, leaving 12 bases between them. The germline V gene has CDR1 KGHSH and CDR2 LQKENI. CDR3 length: 15 residues. CDR3 DNA sequence: TGTGCCAGCTCCCCCGTTGGAAGCTCCTACAATGAGCAGTTCTTC. The encoded protein is CASSPVGSSYNEQFF.

This clonotype was observed a handful of times. This chain uses TRBV7-3 with TRBJ2-7; 9 bases line up with TRBD1. This CDR3 has 15 residues. V shed 2 bases and J 4 bases; nucleotides not matched to a gene: 6. Per the germline V gene, CDR1 is SGHTA and CDR2 is FQGTGA. The CDR3 loop reads CASSLGPGTGYEQYF. The CDR3 DNA is TGTGCCAGCAGCTTAGGGCCGGGGACAGGGTACGAGCAGTACTTC.

Only a few counts were recorded for this clonotype. The chain recombines TRBV6-7 with TRBJ2-7; D not certain. TRBV6-7 is an open reading frame whose function is uncertain. The CDR3 consists of 11 residues. Trimming took off 8 bases at V and 7 bases at J, with 12 bases between the two ends. For the CDR3, the DNA is TGTGCCAGCGGTAAGGCCCTTGAGCAGTACTTC. It specifies CASGKALEQYF.

This sequence joins TRBV7-9 and TRBJ2-7; possible D gene TRBD2, 7 bases. CDR3 length: 15 residues. Germline-derived CDR1 and CDR2 are SEHNR and FQNEAQ (reference sequence). V shed 2 bases and J shed 0 bases, with 11 bases lying between them. This CDR3 is CASSLLGGPSYEQYF. CDR3 nucleotide sequence: TGTGCCAGCAGCTTATTGGGGGGGCCCTCCTACGAGCAGTACTTC.

The rearrangement joins TRBV6-5 to TRBJ2-7; D unresolved. The V end was cut by 4 bases, the J end by 6 bases, with 7 bases between. Germline V CDR1 and CDR2: MNHEY, SVGAGI. There are 11 residues in the CDR3. The CDR3 reads CASSSTFEQYF. The DNA of the CDR3 is TGTGCCAGCAGTTCCACCTTCGAGCAGTACTTC.

The V and J genes are TRBV2 and TRBJ2-5; a weak D match, TRBD2 (6 bases). V was shortened by 8 bases and J by 4 bases, with 14 bases between the two germline ends. This CDR3 region has 13 residues. Germline V lookup: CDR1 SNHLY, CDR2 FYNNEI. CDR3 nucleotide sequence: TGTGCCAGCTCCCGGGGGAGTGGAGAGACCCAGTACTTC. Amino acids: CASSRGSGETQYF.

V gene TRBV29-1 combines with J gene TRBJ2-2; 8 bases agree with TRBD2. Germline loops: CDR1 SQVTM, CDR2 ANQGSEA. The CDR3 has 18 residues. Trimming removed 6 bases from V and 3 bases from J; junction bases left unmatched: 18. The DNA of the CDR3 is TGCAGCGTGCCCGCCCGCGGCAGCGGGAGAGGGGACACCGGGGAGCTGTTTTTT. Its protein is CSVPARGSGRGDTGELFF.

The V and J genes are TRBV6-5 and TRBJ2-1; D unclear. The CDR3 totals 17 residues. CDR1 is MNHEY and CDR2 is SVGAGI in the germline V gene. Trimming removed 4 bases at V and 5 bases at J, with 21 bases between. This chain's CDR3 is CASSLIYLPGQDNEQFF. The DNA for the CDR3 is TGTGCCAGCAGTTTGATTTACCTCCCCGGCCAGGACAATGAGCAGTTCTTC.

This clonotype came up a few times. The chain couples TRBV20-1 to TRBJ2-1; possible D gene TRBD1, 6 bases. Deletions cut 1 base from V and 10 bases from J, with 14 bases between. CDR3 size: 13 residues. Looked up from germline, CDR1 is DFQATT and CDR2 is SNEGSKA (reference sequence). The DNA for the CDR3 is TGCAGTGCTAGAGGAAGGGGGACCCGGGAGCAGTTCTTC. Translating gives CSARGRGTREQFF.

This sequence joins TRBV4-2 and TRBJ1-4; the match to TRBD1 covers 8 bases. CDR1 LGHNA and CDR2 YNFKEQ come from the germline V gene. J lost 8 bases, V lost 0 bases, and 8 bases had no gene match. The CDR3 loop spans 16 amino acids. CDR3 residues: CASSQDGGTGREKLFF. The CDR3, as DNA: TGTGCCAGCAGCCAAGATGGAGGGACAGGTCGCGAAAAACTGTTTTTT.

The chain has TRBV6-2 or TRBV6-3 and TRBJ2-1; 7 bases map to TRBD2. Germline V gene lookup returns CDR1 MNHEY and CDR2 SVGEGT. The ends lost 0 bases at V and 8 bases at J; junction bases unmatched: 13. This CDR3 region has 17 residues. The CDR3 spells CASSYSGSDSGSYEQFF. The CDR3 nucleotides read TGTGCCAGCAGTTACTCGGGGAGCGATAGCGGGTCCTATGAGCAGTTCTTC.

The rearrangement links TRBV9 to TRBJ2-4; perhaps D is TRBD1 or TRBD2 (7 bases each). The CDR3 length is 14 residues. The V end lost 2 bases, the J end lost 7 bases, and 13 bases lay between the germline ends. Germline lookup yields CDR1 SGDLS and CDR2 YYNGEE. The CDR3 nucleotides are TGTGCCAGCAGCGTCCAGGGGGGAGGGAACATTCAGTACTTC. Its translation is CASSVQGGGNIQYF.

The chain is built from TRBV29-1 and TRBJ2-7, with D perhaps matching TRBD2 (6 bases). CDR1 is SQVTM and CDR2 is ANQGSEA in the germline V gene. The V and J ends lost 4 bases and 2 bases respectively, with 9 bases between them. The CDR3 runs 12 residues. The chain's CDR3 is CSVAGVAYEQYF. The DNA of the CDR3 is TGCAGCGTTGCGGGGGTGGCCTACGAGCAGTACTTC.

The chain employs TRBV10-3 and TRBJ2-1; perhaps TRBD2 as D (5 bases). Trimming took off 4 bases at V and 15 bases at J, with 13 bases between the two ends. This CDR3 region has 11 residues. The germline CDR1 and CDR2 sequences are ENHRY and SYGVKD. CDR3 region: CAISGVTGLFF. CDR3 nucleotide sequence: TGTGCCATCAGTGGGGTGACTGGACTGTTCTTC.

This chain joins TRBV7-8 and TRBJ2-3, with 11 bases aligning to TRBD2. CDR3 length: 18 amino acids. V was pared by 1 base and J by 4 bases, with 10 bases of the junction left unmatched. Germline CDR1 and CDR2: SGHVS and FQNEAQ. CDR3 nucleotides: TGTGCCAGCAGCTTAGTAGCGGGGGGGGGAGCGACACCAGATACGCAGTATTTT. This gives the protein CASSLVAGGGATPDTQYF.

DNA for the CDR3: TGTGCCAGCAGTCGTCAAACAGGGGACTATAATTCACCCCTCCACTTT. It codes for CASSRQTGDYNSPLHF. This chain joins TRBV12-3 or TRBV12-4 and TRBJ1-6, with 7 bases identical to TRBD1. The CDR3 covers 16 residues. Losses at the gene ends were 5 bases for V and 3 bases for J; bases not matched to a gene: 7.

Points on this clonotype: A much larger clone lies a single base off, so this may be a read error. V usage is TRBV14 and J usage is TRBJ2-6, with 9 bases identical to TRBD1. Looked up from germline, CDR1 is SGHDN and CDR2 is FVKESK. The CDR3 consists of 16 residues. This CDR3 is CASSFHRGQGDNVLTF. CDR3 in DNA: TGTGCCAGCAGTTTCCACAGGGGGCAGGGGGACAACGTCCTGACTTTC. The complete variable domain, with remaining parts taken from reference TRBV14 and TRBJ2-6, reads EAGVTQFPSHSVIEKGQTVTLRCDPISGHDNLYWYRRVMGKEIKFLLHFVKESKQDESGMPNNRFLAERTGGTYSTLKVQPAELEDSGVYFCASSFHRGQGDNVLTFGAGSRLTVL.

This chain connects TRBV24-1 to TRBJ2-5; 7 bases align to TRBD1. The CDR3 covers 13 residues. V shed 5 bases, J shed 5 bases, and the junction held 4 bases outside the gene matches. CDR1 is KGHDR and CDR2 is SFDVKD in the germline V gene. CDR3 DNA sequence: TGTGCCACCAGTGGGAACAGGGGTGAGACCCAGTACTTC. This encodes CATSGNRGETQYF.

The chain is built from TRBV4-1 and TRBJ1-2; D ambiguous. Germline-derived CDR1 and CDR2 are MGHRA and YSYEKL. The length of the CDR3 is 13 residues. V was cut by 0 bases and J by 8 bases, with 10 bases left in between. DNA for the CDR3: TGCGCCAGCAGCCAAGAGGGGTACGGCGGCTACACCTTC. It codes for CASSQEGYGGYTF.

The table lists this clonotype with many counts. The chain couples TRBV3-1 to TRBJ2-1; D assignment may be TRBD1 or TRBD2 (5 bases each). Germline V gene lookup returns CDR1 LGHDT and CDR2 YNNKEL (reference sequence). The CDR3 extends over 16 amino acids. Trimming shortened V by 5 bases and J by 3 bases, and 17 bases separated the two germline ends. The CDR3 loop is CASSSGMGVGYNEQFF. The CDR3 DNA reads as TGTGCCAGCAGCTCAGGTATGGGGGTTGGCTACAATGAGCAGTTCTTC.

V and J are TRBV2 and TRBJ1-2, with D unclear. The CDR3 extends over 12 amino acids. The V and J ends lost 1 base and 8 bases respectively, with 8 bases between them. Germline V gene lookup returns CDR1 SNHLY and CDR2 FYNNEI. The CDR3: CASSEEFGGYTF. CDR3 nucleotide sequence: TGTGCCAGCAGTGAAGAGTTTGGCGGCTACACCTTC.

This clonotype has a handful of counts. This CDR3 reads CASSSAPSLQPQHF. The CDR3 DNA sequence: TGTGCCAGCAGCTCTGCTCCTAGCCTGCAGCCCCAGCATTTT. The gene calls are TRBV7-9 and TRBJ1-5; D uncertain. The CDR3 has 14 amino acids. Germline V CDR1 and CDR2: SEHNR, FQNEAQ (reference sequence). V was clipped by 4 bases and J by 7 bases, with 14 bases between them.

The V call is TRBV5-5, the J call TRBJ2-1; TRBD2 matches at 15 bases. V dropped 0 bases and J dropped 0; count of bases not matched to a gene: 4. CDR1 and CDR2 from the germline V gene are SGHKS and YYEKEE (reference sequence). The CDR3 sequence is 19 residues long. The CDR3 DNA sequence: TGTGCCAGCAGCTTGGTTGGGACTAGCGGGGGGCACTCCTACAATGAGCAGTTCTTC. It codes for CASSLVGTSGGHSYNEQFF.

The CDR3 here is CASSLSVDRLHTNTGELFF. The CDR3 DNA follows: TGTGCCAGCAGTTTATCAGTGGACAGACTTCACACGAACACCGGGGAGCTGTTTTTT. V is TRBV27 and J is TRBJ2-2; a weak D match, TRBD1 (6 bases). Germline CDR1 is MNHEY and CDR2 is SMNVEV (reference sequence). V was trimmed by 0 bases and J by 0 bases, leaving 17 bases between them. The CDR3 runs 19 residues.

This clonotype was detected a few times. The chain links TRBV20-1 to TRBJ2-7; 7 positions agree with TRBD1. The CDR3 is 13 residues long. Germline trimming cut 1 base from V and 2 bases from J; bases unmatched to any gene: 2. Germline lookup yields CDR1 DFQATT and CDR2 SNEGSKA (reference sequence). The CDR3 region is CSARVGTAYEQYF. CDR3 sequence (DNA): TGCAGTGCTAGAGTAGGGACAGCCTACGAGCAGTACTTC.

This chain connects TRBV24-1 to TRBJ2-1, with 7 bases identical to TRBD1. This CDR3 region has 14 residues. The V segment lost 0 bases and the J segment 8 bases; nucleotides outside the gene matches: 3. Germline loops: CDR1 KGHDR, CDR2 SFDVKD. The CDR3 DNA is TGTGCCACCAGTGATTTGGCAGGGGGACATGAGCAGTTCTTC. Encoded protein: CATSDLAGGHEQFF.

This clonotype appeared a few times. The V call is TRBV27, the J call TRBJ2-1; D not certain. CDR3 length: 13 amino acids. With 3 bases removed from V and 3 bases from J, the gap between germline ends came to 6 bases. The germline V gene encodes CDR1 MNHEY and CDR2 SMNVEV (reference sequence). Here the CDR3 reads CASSFRSYNEQFF. The CDR3 nucleotides are TGTGCCAGCAGTTTTCGTAGCTACAATGAGCAGTTCTTC.

The table lists this clonotype with a few counts. This sequence joins TRBV3-1 and TRBJ1-6; D remains ambiguous. In germline, CDR1 is LGHDT, CDR2 YNNKEL (reference sequence). The CDR3 spans 15 residues. Trimming removed 0 bases from V and 7 bases from J, with 10 bases in between. The CDR3, as DNA: TGTGCCAGCAGCCAAGACCAGGCGCCAAATTCACCCCTCCACTTT. Translated, it gives CASSQDQAPNSPLHF. Variable domain in full (rest from reference TRBV3-1 and TRBJ1-6): DTAVSQTPKYLVTQMGNDKSIKCEQNLGHDTMYWYKQDSKKFLKIMFSYNNKELIINETVPNRFSPKSPDKAHLNLHINSLELGDSAVYFCASSQDQAPNSPLHFGNGTRLTVT.